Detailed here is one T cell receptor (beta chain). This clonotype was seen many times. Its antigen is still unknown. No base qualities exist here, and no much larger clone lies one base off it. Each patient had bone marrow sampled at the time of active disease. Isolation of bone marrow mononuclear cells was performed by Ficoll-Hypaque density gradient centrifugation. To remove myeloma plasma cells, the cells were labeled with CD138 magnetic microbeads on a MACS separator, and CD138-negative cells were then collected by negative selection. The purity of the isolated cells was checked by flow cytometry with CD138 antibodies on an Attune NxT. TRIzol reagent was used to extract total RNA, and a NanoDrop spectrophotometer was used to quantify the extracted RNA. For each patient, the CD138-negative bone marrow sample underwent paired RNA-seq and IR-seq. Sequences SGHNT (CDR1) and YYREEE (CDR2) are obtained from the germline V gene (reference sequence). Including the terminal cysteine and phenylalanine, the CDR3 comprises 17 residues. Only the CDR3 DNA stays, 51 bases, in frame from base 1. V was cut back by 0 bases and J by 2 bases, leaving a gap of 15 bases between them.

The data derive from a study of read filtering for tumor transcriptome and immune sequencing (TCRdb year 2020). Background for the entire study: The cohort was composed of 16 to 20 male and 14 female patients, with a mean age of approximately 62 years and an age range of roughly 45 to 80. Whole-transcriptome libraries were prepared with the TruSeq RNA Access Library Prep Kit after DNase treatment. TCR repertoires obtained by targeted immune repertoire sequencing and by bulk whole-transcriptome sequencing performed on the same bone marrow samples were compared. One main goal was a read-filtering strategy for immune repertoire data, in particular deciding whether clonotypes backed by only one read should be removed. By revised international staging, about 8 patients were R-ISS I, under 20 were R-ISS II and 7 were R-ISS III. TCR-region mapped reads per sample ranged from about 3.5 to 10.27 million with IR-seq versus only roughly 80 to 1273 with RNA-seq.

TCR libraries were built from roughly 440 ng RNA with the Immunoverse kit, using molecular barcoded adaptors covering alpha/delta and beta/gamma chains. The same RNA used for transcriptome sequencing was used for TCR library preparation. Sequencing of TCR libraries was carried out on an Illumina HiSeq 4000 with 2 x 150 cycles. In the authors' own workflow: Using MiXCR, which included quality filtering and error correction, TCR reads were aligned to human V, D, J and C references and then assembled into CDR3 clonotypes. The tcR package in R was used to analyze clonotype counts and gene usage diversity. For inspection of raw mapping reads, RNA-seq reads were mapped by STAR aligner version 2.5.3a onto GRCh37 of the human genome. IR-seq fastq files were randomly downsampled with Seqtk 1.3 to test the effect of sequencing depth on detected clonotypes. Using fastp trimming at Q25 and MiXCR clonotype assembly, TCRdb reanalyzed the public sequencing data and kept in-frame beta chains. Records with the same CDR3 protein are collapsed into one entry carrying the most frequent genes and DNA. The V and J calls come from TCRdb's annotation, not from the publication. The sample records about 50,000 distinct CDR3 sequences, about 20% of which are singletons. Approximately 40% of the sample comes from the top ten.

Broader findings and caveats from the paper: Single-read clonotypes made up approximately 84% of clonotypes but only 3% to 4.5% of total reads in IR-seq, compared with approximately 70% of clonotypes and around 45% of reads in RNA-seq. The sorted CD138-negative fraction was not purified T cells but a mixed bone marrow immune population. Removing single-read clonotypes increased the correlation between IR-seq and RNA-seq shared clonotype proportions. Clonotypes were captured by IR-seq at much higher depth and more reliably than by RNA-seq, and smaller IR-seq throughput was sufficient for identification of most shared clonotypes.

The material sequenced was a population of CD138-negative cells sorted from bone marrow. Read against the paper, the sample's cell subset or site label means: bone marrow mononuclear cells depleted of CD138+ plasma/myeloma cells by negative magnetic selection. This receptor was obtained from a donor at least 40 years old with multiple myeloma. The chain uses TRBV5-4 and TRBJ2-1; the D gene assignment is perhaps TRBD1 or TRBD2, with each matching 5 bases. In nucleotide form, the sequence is TGTGCCAGCAGCTTGGATAGCCGGGGCGCCGCCTACAATGAGCAGTTCTTC. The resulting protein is CASSLDSRGAAYNEQFF.